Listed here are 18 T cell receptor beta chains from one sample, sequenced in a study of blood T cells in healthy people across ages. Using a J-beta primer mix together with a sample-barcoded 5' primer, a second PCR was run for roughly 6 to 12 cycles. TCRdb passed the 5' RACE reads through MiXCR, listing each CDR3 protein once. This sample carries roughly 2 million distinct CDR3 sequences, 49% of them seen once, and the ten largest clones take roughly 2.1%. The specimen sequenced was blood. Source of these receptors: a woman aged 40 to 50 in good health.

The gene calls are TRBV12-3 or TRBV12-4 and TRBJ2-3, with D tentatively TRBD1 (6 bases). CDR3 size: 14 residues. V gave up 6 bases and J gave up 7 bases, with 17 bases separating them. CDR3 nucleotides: TGTGCCAGCAGCCTTACAGGGTTTGAGTATACGCAGTATTTT. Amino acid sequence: CASSLTGFEYTQYF.

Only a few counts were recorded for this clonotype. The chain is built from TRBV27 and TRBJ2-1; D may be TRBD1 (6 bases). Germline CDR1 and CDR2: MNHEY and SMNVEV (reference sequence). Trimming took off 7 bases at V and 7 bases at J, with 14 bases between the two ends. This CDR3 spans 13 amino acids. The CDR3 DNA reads TGTGCCAGCACAGGGGTGTGGGGTAATGAGCAGTTCTTC. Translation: CASTGVWGNEQFF.

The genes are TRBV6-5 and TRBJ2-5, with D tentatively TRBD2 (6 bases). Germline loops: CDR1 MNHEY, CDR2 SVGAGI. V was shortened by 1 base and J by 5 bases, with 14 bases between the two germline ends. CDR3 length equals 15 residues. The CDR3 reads CASSYWDSSVETQYF. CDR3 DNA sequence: TGTGCCAGCAGTTACTGGGACTCCTCCGTTGAGACCCAGTACTTC.

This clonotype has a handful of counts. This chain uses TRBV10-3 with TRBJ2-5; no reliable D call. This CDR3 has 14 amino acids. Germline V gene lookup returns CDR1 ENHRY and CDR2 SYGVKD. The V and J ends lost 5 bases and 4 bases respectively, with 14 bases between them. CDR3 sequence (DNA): TGTGCCATCAGTAGTGAGGACCCGGTAGAGACCCAGTACTTC. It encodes CAISSEDPVETQYF.

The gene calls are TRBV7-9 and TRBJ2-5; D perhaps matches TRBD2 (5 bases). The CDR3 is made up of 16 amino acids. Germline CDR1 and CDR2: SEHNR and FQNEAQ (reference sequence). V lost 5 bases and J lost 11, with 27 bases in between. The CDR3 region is CASSPPFEVGSDEQYF. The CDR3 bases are TGTGCCAGCAGCCCGCCTTTTGAGGTTGGGAGCGATGAGCAGTACTTC.

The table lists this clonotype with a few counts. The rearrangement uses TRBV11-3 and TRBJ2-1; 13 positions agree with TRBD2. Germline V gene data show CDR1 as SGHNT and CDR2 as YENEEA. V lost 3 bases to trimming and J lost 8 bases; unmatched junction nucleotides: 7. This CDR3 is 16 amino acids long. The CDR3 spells CASSLRLAGGRDEQFF. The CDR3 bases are TGTGCCAGCAGCTTGCGACTAGCGGGGGGTAGGGATGAGCAGTTCTTC.

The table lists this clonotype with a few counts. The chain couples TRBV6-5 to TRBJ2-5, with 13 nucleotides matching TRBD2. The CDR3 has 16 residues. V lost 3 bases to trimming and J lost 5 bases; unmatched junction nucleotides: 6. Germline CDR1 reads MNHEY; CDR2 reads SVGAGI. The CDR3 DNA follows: TGTGCCAGCAGTTATGGTACTAGCGGGGGGGCGGAGACCCAGTACTTC. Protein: CASSYGTSGGAETQYF.

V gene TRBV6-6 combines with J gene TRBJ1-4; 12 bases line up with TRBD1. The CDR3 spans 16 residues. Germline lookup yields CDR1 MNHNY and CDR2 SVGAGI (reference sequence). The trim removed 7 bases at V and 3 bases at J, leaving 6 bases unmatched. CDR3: CASKGQGATANEKLFF. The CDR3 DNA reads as TGTGCCAGCAAGGGACAGGGGGCTACAGCTAATGAAAAACTGTTTTTT.

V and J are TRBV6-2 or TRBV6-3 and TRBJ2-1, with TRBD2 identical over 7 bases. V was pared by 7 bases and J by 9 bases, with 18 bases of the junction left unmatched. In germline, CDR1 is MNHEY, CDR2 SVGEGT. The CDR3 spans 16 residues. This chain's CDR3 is CASTTAERGLLGEQFF. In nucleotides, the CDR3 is TGTGCCAGCACTACCGCGGAGCGGGGCCTTCTTGGTGAGCAGTTCTTC.

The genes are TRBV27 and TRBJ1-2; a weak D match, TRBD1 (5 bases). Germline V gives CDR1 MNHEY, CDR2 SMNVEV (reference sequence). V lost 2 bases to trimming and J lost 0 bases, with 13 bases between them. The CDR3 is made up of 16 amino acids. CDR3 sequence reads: CASSLSVGEANYGYTF. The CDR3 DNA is TGTGCCAGCAGTTTAAGTGTAGGGGAGGCTAACTATGGCTACACCTTC.

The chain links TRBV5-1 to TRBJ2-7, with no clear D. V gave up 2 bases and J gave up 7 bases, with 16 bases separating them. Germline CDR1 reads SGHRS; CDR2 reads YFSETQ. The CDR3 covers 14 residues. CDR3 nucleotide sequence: TGCGCCAGCAGCTTTTGGGTCTCCTACAATGAGCAGTACTTC. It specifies CASSFWVSYNEQYF.

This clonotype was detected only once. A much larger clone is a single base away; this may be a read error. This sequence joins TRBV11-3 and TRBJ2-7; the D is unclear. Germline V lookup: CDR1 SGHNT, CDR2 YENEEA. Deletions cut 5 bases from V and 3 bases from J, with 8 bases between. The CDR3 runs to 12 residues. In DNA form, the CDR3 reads TGTGCCAGCAGCGCCAATGGCTACGAGCAGTACTTC. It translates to CASSANGYEQYF.

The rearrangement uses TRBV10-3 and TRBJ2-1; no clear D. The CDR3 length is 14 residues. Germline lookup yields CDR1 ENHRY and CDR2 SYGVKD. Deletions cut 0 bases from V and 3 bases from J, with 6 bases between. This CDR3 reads CAISESGRYNEQFF. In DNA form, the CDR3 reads TGTGCCATCAGTGAGTCTGGCCGCTACAATGAGCAGTTCTTC.

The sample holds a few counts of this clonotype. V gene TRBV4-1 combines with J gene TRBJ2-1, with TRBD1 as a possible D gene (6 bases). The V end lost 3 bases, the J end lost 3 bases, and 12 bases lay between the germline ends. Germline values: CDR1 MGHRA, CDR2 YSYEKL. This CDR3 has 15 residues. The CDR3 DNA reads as TGCGCCAGCAGCCAGGTCGGACAGATCTACAATGAGCAGTTCTTC. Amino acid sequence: CASSQVGQIYNEQFF.

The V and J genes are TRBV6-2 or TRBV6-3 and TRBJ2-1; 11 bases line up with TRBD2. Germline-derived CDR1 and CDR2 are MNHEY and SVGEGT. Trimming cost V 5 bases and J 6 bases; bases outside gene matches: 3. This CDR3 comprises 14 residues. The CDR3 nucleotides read TGTGCCAGCAGTCGTAGCGGGGGGGTCAATGAGCAGTTCTTC. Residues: CASSRSGGVNEQFF.

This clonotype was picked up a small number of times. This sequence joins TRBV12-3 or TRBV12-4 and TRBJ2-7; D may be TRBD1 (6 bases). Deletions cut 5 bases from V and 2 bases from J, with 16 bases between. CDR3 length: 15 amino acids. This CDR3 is CASSPTGTPTYEQYF. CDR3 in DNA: TGTGCCAGCAGTCCAACCGGGACACCAACCTACGAGCAGTACTTC.

The CDR3 region is CASSPPHRAEKLFF. CDR3 bases: TGTGCCAGCAGCCCTCCCCACAGGGCTGAAAAACTGTTTTTT. The V gene is TRBV7-9, the J gene TRBJ1-4; a possible D gene is TRBD1 (6 bases). Between the trimmed V and J ends, which lost 5 bases and 7 bases, there was a span of 14 bases. In germline, CDR1 is SEHNR, CDR2 FQNEAQ (reference sequence). This CDR3 has 14 amino acids.

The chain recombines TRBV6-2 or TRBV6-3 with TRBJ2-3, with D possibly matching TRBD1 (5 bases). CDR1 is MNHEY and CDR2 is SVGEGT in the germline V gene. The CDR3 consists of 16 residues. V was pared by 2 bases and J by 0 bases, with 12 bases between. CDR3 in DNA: TGTGCCAGCAGTTACGCCCAGGGCACTAGCACAGATACGCAGTATTTT. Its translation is CASSYAQGTSTDTQYF.